This entry lists 3 T cell receptor beta chains sequenced from one sample in a study of shared clonotypes between healthy human individuals. Clones were read by immunoSEQ multiplex PCR, and TCRdb kept only the in-frame ones, dropping some. The sample yields over 1.5 million clones, 95% to 99% seen once. Specimen: naive CD4+ T cells sorted from blood. Subset indicated: CD45RA+ positively selected. These receptor sequences come from a man aged 30 to 39 in good health.

This clone was seen only once. J is TRBJ1-5 and V is TRBV19; D might be TRBD1 (6 bases). Trimming left V 6 bases short and J 1 base short, with 10 bases between. Looked up from germline, CDR1 is LNHDA and CDR2 is SQIVND (reference sequence). The CDR3 contains 14 residues. The DNA of the CDR3 is TGTGCCAGTAGACGGACAGCAAGCAATCAGCCCCAGCATTTT. The encoded protein is CASRRTASNQPQHF.

The chain links TRBV18 to TRBJ1-1, with no clear D. There are 14 residues in the CDR3. CDR1 is KGHSH and CDR2 is LQKENI in the germline V gene. Trimming took off 2 bases at V and 6 bases at J, with 13 bases between the two ends. DNA of the CDR3: TGTGCCAGCTCACCAATCAGAGACGGGGCTGAAGCTTTCTTT. This sequence encodes CASSPIRDGAEAFF. The whole variable domain, filled in from reference TRBV18 and TRBJ1-1, reads NAGVMQNPRHLVRRRGQEARLRCSPMKGHSHVYWYRQLPEEGLKFMVYLQKENIIDESGMPKERFSAEFPKEGPSILRIQQVVRGDSAAYFCASSPIRDGAEAFFGQGTRLTVV.

V gene TRBV5-4 combines with J gene TRBJ2-1, with 9 bases that match TRBD1. The V and J ends lost 4 bases and 6 bases, in that order; junction bases with no gene match: 8. The CDR3 extends over 15 amino acids. Germline V CDR1 and CDR2: SGHNT, YYREEE (reference sequence). CDR3 in amino acids: CASSPRDRASNEQFF. CDR3 DNA sequence: TGTGCCAGCAGCCCCCGGGACAGGGCTTCCAATGAGCAGTTCTTC.